This is a list of T cell receptor beta chains from one sample in a study of T cells in Graves' hyperthyroidism and ophthalmopathy. TCRdb reprocessed the multiplex PCR reads via MiXCR and lists one record per CDR3 protein. Of 500,000 to 800,000 distinct CDR3 sequences in the sample, less than 45% were seen once. The sequencing sample was made of peripheral blood or thyroid tissue (not recorded which). These receptors were taken from an adult man with Graves' disease, either hyperthyroidism or ophthalmopathy (not recorded which). The CDR3 runs from the conserved cysteine through the conserved F or W. Fields, in order: J gene, D gene, V gene, CDR3 protein. A D gene is named only where the DNA matches it firmly.

TRBJ1-6,.,TRBV7-3,CASSSTGDVLSPLHF
TRBJ2-2,TRBD2,TRBV20-1,CSAKPGLAGWAGELFF
TRBJ2-7,.,TRBV7-9,CASSLQRTTSYEQYF
TRBJ1-2,.,TRBV2,CASSDSSNYGYTF
TRBJ1-6,.,TRBV7-6,CASSHPDSYNSPLHF
TRBJ2-5,.,TRBV29-1,CSAGTETQYF
TRBJ1-4,.,TRBV19,CASSIDPGEKLFF
TRBJ2-7,TRBD1,TRBV20-1,CSARGVRGQAYEQYF
TRBJ2-2,.,TRBV15,CATSRTGPSSAGELFF
TRBJ1-2,TRBD1,TRBV2,CAKPDRGYGYTF
TRBJ2-2,TRBD2,TRBV4-1,CASSQRLATNTGELFF
TRBJ2-2,.,TRBV29-1,CSALEGGYTGELFF
TRBJ1-1,.,TRBV19,CASSIVGREDTEAFF
TRBJ1-6,.,TRBV7-9,CASSLESQNNSPLHF
TRBJ1-4,.,TRBV6-1,CASTQANEKLFF
TRBJ1-2,.,TRBV5-1,CASSSRGQVYGYTF
TRBJ2-5,TRBD2,TRBV7-8,CASSSLGGEETQYF
TRBJ1-1,.,TRBV4-3,CASSQVGLENTEAFF
TRBJ1-2,.,TRBV6-5,CASRDEAGRTYGYTF
TRBJ1-6,TRBD1,TRBV7-2,CASSLQESTGLHF
TRBJ2-7,.,TRBV12-3/TRBV12-4,CASSASAAYEQYF
TRBJ1-6,.,TRBV6-5,CASSYNRPAPSYNSPLHF
TRBJ1-6,.,TRBV11-1,CASSLAGPLHF
TRBJ1-6,.,TRBV2,CASSVQRNNSPLHF
TRBJ2-7,TRBD2,TRBV10-1,CASSDSGTYEQYF
TRBJ1-5,.,TRBV19,CASSIGRVGQPQHF
TRBJ2-7,.,TRBV7-3,CASSLWGGGEHF
TRBJ2-7,.,TRBV7-9,CASSLIHSYEQYF
TRBJ2-7,.,TRBV7-2,CASSVMAQGSSYEQYF
TRBJ2-5,.,TRBV29-1,CSGGDSSNQPQYF
TRBJ2-2,TRBD2,TRBV7-2,CASSQLAGGRWTGELFF
TRBJ1-5,TRBD1,TRBV20-1,CSASSYRQGGYQPQHF
TRBJ2-5,.,TRBV7-9,CASSPEGRGRGSQYF
TRBJ1-5,.,TRBV20-1,CSASRGVHGGGYQPQHF
TRBJ1-6,.,TRBV12-3/TRBV12-4,CASSRTEDNSPLHF
TRBJ1-1,TRBD1,TRBV2,CASGKQGAPTEAFF
TRBJ2-7,TRBD2,TRBV20-1,CSANGRVHEQYF
TRBJ1-5,TRBD1,TRBV7-9,CASTHPWGQVGQPQHF
TRBJ1-1,TRBD1,TRBV29-1,CSVHPLDRAGNTEAFF
TRBJ1-3,.,TRBV7-3,CASSSGTHGNTIYF
TRBJ1-6,.,TRBV10-3,CAISELGRNSPLHF
TRBJ1-3,.,TRBV7-6,CASSSGGLSGNTIYF
TRBJ2-7,TRBD2,TRBV7-2,CASSHGGVGDYEQYF
TRBJ2-7,TRBD2,TRBV19,CASSTSWTSGYYF
TRBJ2-7,TRBD2,TRBV3-1,CASSQGAGGRNEQYF
TRBJ2-2,.,TRBV24-1,CATSDLSTPNTGELFF
TRBJ1-5,TRBD1,TRBV7-9,CASRYTGGDQPQHF
TRBJ1-5,TRBD1,TRBV7-3,CASSSYQGVAANQPQHF